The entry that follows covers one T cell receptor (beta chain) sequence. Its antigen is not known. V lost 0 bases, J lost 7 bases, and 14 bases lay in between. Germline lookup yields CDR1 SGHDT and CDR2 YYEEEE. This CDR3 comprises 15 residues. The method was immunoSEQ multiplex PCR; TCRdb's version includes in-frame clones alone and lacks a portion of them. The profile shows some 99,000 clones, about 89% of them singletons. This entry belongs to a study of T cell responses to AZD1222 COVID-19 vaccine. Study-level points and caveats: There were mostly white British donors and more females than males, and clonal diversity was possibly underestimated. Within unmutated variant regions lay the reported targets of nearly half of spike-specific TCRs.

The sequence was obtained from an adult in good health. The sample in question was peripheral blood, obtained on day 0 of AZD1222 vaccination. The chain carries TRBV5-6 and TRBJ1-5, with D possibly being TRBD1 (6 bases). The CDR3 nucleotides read TGTGCCAGCAGCTTGGGCGGCAGGGGCCACCAGCCCCAGCATTTT. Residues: CASSLGGRGHQPQHF.